This T cell receptor beta chain is drawn from a study of shared clonotypes between healthy human individuals. V shed 1 base, J shed 7 bases, and the junction held 3 bases outside the gene matches. The CDR3 is 15 amino acids. CDR1 and CDR2 (germline): SEHNR, FQNEAQ (reference sequence). Profiling relied on immunoSEQ multiplex PCR, and the TCRdb table lists in-frame clones only, not all of them. The sample holds 2 million to 3 million clones, approximately 93% seen once. This sequence originates from a man between 18 and 29 years old in good health. Some clones in this sample may be carry-over from other donors' samples. The gene calls are TRBV7-9 and TRBJ1-6; TRBD1 matches at 8 bases. Sequencing was carried out using naive CD4+ T cells from PBMCs. Described subset: CD45RA+ positively selected. CDR3 loop: CASSLVGQVNSPLHF. The CDR3 bases are TGTGCCAGCAGCTTAGTGGGACAGGTCAATTCACCCCTCCACTTT.